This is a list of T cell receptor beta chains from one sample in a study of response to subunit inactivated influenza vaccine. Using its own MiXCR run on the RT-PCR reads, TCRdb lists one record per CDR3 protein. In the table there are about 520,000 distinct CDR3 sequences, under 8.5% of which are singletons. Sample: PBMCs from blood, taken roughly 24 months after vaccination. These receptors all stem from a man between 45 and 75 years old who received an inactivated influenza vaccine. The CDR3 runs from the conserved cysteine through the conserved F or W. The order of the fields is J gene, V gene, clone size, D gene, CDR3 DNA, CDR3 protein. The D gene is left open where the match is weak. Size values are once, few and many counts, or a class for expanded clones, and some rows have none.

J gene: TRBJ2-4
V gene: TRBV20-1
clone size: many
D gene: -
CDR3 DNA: TGCAGTGCTGGAACCAATCCGCAAAACATTCAGTACTTC
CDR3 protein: CSAGTNPQNIQYF

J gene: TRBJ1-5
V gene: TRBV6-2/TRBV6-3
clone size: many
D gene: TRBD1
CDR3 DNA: TGTGCCAGCAGCGAGACAGGGGGCTATCAGCCCCAGCATTTT
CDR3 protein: CASSETGGYQPQHF

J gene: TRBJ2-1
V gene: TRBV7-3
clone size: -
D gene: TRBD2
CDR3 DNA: TGTGCCAGCAGCTTAGGCTACCAGGGAGGGAATTCCTACAATGAGCAGTTCTTC
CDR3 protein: CASSLGYQGGNSYNEQFF

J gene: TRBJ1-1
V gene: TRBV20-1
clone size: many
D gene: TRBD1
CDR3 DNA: TGCAGTGCTTTCAAGACAGGGGGGAACACTGAAGCTTTCTTT
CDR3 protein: CSAFKTGGNTEAFF

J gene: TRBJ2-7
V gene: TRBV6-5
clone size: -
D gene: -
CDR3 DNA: TGTGCCAGCAGTTCACCCCACTACGAGCAGTACTTC
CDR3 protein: CASSSPHYEQYF

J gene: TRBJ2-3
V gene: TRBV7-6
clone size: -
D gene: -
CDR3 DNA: TGTGCCAGCAGCTCCGGGGAACCCTGGACTTACACAGATACGCAGTATTTT
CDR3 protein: CASSSGEPWTYTDTQYF

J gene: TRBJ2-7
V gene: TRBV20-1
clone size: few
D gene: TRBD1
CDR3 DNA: TGCAGTGCCGGGACAGGGTTGACCTACGAGCAGTACTTC
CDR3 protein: CSAGTGLTYEQYF

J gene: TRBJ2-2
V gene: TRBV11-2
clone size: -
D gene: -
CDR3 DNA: TGTGCCAGCAGCTTGGGAACGGACGGGGAGCTGTTTTTT
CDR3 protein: CASSLGTDGELFF

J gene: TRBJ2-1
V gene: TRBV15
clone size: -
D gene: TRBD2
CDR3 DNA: TGTGCCACCAGCATTCGGCTTGCAAGCGGGGGTGGTGAGCAGTTCTTC
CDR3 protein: CATSIRLASGGGEQFF

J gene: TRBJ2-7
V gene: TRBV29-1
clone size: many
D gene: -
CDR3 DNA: TGCAGCGTAGCCTCCTACGAGCAGTACTTC
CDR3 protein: CSVASYEQYF

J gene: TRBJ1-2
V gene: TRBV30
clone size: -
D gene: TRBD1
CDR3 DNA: TGTGCCTGGGGGACAGGGGGACGTGGCTACACCTTC
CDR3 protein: CAWGTGGRGYTF

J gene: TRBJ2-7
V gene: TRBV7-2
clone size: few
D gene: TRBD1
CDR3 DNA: TGTGCCAGCAGCTTAGCGTTAGGGACAGGAGGCGAGCAGTACTTC
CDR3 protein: CASSLALGTGGEQYF

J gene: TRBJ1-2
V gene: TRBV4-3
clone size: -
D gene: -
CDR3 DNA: TGCGCCAGCAGCCAAGGCATTTGGGCGGATGCCTACACCTTC
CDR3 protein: CASSQGIWADAYTF

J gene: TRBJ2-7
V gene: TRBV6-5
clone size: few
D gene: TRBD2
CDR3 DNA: TGTGCCAGCAGTTACGGGACTAGCGGATCCTACGAGCAGTACTTC
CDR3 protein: CASSYGTSGSYEQYF

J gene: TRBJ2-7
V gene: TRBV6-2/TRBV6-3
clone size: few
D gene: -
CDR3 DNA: TGTGCCAGCGGGGGCCGCTACGGAGGCGAGCAGTACTTC
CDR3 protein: CASGGRYGGEQYF

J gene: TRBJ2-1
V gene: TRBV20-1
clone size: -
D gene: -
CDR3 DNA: TGCAGTGCTAGAGCTGGGACAAATTACAATGAGCAGTTCTTC
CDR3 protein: CSARAGTNYNEQFF

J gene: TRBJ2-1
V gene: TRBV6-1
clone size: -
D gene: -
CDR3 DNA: TGTGCCAGCAGTGGGGACTTCCTCTCCTACAATGAGCAGTTCTTC
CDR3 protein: CASSGDFLSYNEQFF

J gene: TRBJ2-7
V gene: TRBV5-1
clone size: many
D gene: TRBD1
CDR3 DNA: TGCGCCAGCAGCTTGTATCCGGGACAGGGTATAGGTGAGCAGTACTTC
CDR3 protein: CASSLYPGQGIGEQYF

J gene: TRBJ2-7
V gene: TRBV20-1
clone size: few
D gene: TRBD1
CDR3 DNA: TGCAGTGCTAGAAGGGACAGGGACTACGAGCAGTACTTC
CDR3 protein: CSARRDRDYEQYF

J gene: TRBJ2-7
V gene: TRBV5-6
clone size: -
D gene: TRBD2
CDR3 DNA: TGTGCCAGCAGCTCAGCGGGGGGAACCTACGAGCAGTACTTC
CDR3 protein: CASSSAGGTYEQYF

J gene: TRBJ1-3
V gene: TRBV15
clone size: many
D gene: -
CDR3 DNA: TGTGCCACCAGCGGCGGACGGTCCTCTGGAAACACCATATATTTT
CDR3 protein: CATSGGRSSGNTIYF

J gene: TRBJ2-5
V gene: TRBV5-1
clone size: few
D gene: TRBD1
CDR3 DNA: TGCGCCAGCAGCTTACAGGGGCAGGGACAAGAGACCCAGTACTTC
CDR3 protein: CASSLQGQGQETQYF

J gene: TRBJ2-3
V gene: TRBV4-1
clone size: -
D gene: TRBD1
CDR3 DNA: TGCGCCAGCAGACTGACAGGGGCAGATACGCAGTATTTT
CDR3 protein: CASRLTGADTQYF

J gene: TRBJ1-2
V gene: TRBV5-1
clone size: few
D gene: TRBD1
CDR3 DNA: TGCGCCAGCAGCAGGGGGGACAGCTCTAACTATGGCTACACCTTC
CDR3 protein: CASSRGDSSNYGYTF

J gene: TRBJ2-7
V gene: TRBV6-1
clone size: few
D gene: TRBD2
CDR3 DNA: TGTGCCAGCAGCCCCAAGAGCGGGGGGCACTCCTACGAGCAGTACTTC
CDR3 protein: CASSPKSGGHSYEQYF

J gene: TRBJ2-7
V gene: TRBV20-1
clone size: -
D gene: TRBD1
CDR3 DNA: TGCAGTGCCCGGGACAGCCCGACCTACGAGCAGTACTTC
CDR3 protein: CSARDSPTYEQYF

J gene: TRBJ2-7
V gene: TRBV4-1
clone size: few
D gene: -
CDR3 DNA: TGCGCCAGCAGGGGGGACGAGCAGTACTTC
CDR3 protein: CASRGDEQYF

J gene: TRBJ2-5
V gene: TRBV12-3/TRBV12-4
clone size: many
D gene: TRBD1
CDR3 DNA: TGTGCCAGCACACAGGGGGCTGAGACCCAGTACTTC
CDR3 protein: CASTQGAETQYF

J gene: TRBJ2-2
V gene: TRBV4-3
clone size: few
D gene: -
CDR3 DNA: TGCGCCAGCAGCCAAGATACTGACTGGGGCACCACCGGGGAGCTGTTTTTT
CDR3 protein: CASSQDTDWGTTGELFF

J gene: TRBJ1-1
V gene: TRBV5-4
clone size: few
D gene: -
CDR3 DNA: TGTGCCAGCAGCCCCCCTTACAGGGAGAGCACTGAAGCTTTCTTT
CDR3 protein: CASSPPYRESTEAFF

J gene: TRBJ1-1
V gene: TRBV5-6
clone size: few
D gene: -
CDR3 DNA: TGTGCCAGCAGCCTAGGGATAAGTGGGGTTGAAGCTTTCTTT
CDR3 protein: CASSLGISGVEAFF

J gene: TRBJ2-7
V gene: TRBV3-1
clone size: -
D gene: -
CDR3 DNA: TGTGCCAGCAGCCAAGACTGGTTCGGGGTCGGCGAGCAGTACTTC
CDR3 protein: CASSQDWFGVGEQYF

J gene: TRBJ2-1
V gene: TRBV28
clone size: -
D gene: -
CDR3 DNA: TGTGCCAGCAGTTCCCCGGGACAAGCCTACAATGAGCAGTTCTTC
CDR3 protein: CASSSPGQAYNEQFF

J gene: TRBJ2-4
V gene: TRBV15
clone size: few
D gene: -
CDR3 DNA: TGTGCCACCAGCAGCCATCGGGGCATTCAGTACTTC
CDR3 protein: CATSSHRGIQYF